These 26 T cell receptor beta chains originate from one sample sequenced in a study of blood T cell repertoires in COVID-19. Repertoires were generated with immunoSEQ multiplex PCR, while TCRdb's copy carries only in-frame clones and drops some. The sample records roughly 210,000 clones, about 87% being singletons. The sequenced material came from peripheral blood. These receptors were obtained from a man in his 70s with acute or convalescent COVID-19.

J is TRBJ2-6 and V is TRBV28; 8 nucleotides align to TRBD2. The V and J ends lost 5 bases and 1 base, in that order; junction bases with no gene match: 1. The CDR3 is made up of 15 amino acids. Germline values: CDR1 MDHEN, CDR2 SYDVKM. CDR3 sequence reads: CASSRGGSGANVLTF. CDR3 nucleotide sequence: TGTGCCAGCAGTCGGGGGGGATCTGGGGCCAACGTCCTGACTTTC.

The J gene is TRBJ1-2, the V gene TRBV7-2, with D maybe TRBD1 (6 bases). The CDR3 is 14 amino acids. The germline V gene encodes CDR1 SGHTA and CDR2 FQGNSA. V was cut by 5 bases and J by 8 bases, with 18 bases left in between. Here the CDR3 reads CASSLRGGGEGYTF. DNA for the CDR3: TGTGCCAGCAGCCTACGTGGGGGGGGCGAAGGCTACACCTTC.

The V and J genes are TRBV5-8 and TRBJ2-1; D remains ambiguous. Trimming took 7 bases from V and 3 from J, leaving 14 bases between them. The CDR3 runs 14 residues. Germline V gene data show CDR1 as SGHTS and CDR2 as YDEGEE. For the CDR3, the DNA is TGTGCCAGCCTTCGCAGGAAAGGCTACAATGAGCAGTTCTTC. Protein sequence: CASLRRKGYNEQFF.

This sequence joins TRBV28 and TRBJ1-1, with 9 bases fitting TRBD1. Per the germline V gene, CDR1 is MDHEN and CDR2 is SYDVKM. The CDR3 spans 14 residues. Losses at the gene ends were 5 bases for V and 0 bases for J; bases not matched to a gene: 1. DNA for the CDR3: TGTGCCAGCAGTACAGGGGGCGTGAACACTGAAGCTTTCTTT. Translated: CASSTGGVNTEAFF.

V usage is TRBV9 and J usage is TRBJ1-4; 7 bases map to TRBD1. This CDR3 is 17 amino acids long. Germline CDR1 and CDR2: SGDLS and YYNGEE. V shed 0 bases and J 0 bases; nucleotides not matched to a gene: 5. This CDR3 is CASSVGRTGATNEKLFF. The CDR3 region has the DNA TGTGCCAGCAGCGTAGGGAGGACAGGCGCAACTAATGAAAAACTGTTTTTT.

This chain uses TRBV18 with TRBJ2-1; 7 bases map to TRBD2. V was clipped by 2 bases and J by 2 bases; unmatched bases: 12. This CDR3 has 18 residues. Looked up from germline, CDR1 is KGHSH and CDR2 is LQKENI. The CDR3 DNA sequence: TGTGCCAGCTCACCATCCGAAGGCGGGAGTAGGACCTACAATGAGCAGTTCTTC. It specifies CASSPSEGGSRTYNEQFF. Supplemented by reference TRBV18 and TRBJ2-1, the full variable domain reads NAGVMQNPRHLVRRRGQEARLRCSPMKGHSHVYWYRQLPEEGLKFMVYLQKENIIDESGMPKERFSAEFPKEGPSILRIQQVVRGDSAAYFCASSPSEGGSRTYNEQFFGPGTRLTVL.

The V gene is TRBV11-2, the J gene TRBJ2-3; tentatively, D is TRBD2 (6 bases). The germline V and J ends were trimmed by 6 bases and 2 bases, with 15 bases remaining between them. Per germline, CDR1 SGHAT and CDR2 FQNNGV. CDR3 length: 15 residues. The CDR3 protein is CASSGSGDFTDTQYF. The CDR3 DNA follows: TGTGCCAGCAGTGGTAGCGGTGACTTCACAGATACGCAGTATTTT.

The rearrangement links TRBV7-9 to TRBJ2-7; 8 positions agree with TRBD2. In germline, CDR1 is SEHNR, CDR2 FQNEAQ (reference sequence). The CDR3 contains 12 residues. Trimming removed 5 bases from V and 6 bases from J; junction bases left unmatched: 3. CDR3 in DNA: TGTGCCAGCAGCCCAAGCGGGAGCGAGCAGTACTTC. Amino acids: CASSPSGSEQYF.

V is TRBV19 and J is TRBJ1-1; D remains ambiguous. Germline CDR1 reads LNHDA; CDR2 reads SQIVND (reference sequence). Trimming took 1 base from V and 5 from J, leaving 11 bases between them. This CDR3 is built from 14 residues. DNA of the CDR3: TGTGCCAGTAGTATAGTTGGAGCCTTGACTGAAGCTTTCTTT. It specifies CASSIVGALTEAFF.

V is TRBV7-9 and J is TRBJ1-4, with 7 bases matching TRBD1. Germline V lookup: CDR1 SEHNR, CDR2 FQNEAQ (reference sequence). With V trimmed by 2 bases and J by 7 bases, 7 bases remained unmatched. CDR3 length: 15 amino acids. CDR3 region: CASSLRQGGIEKLFF. The CDR3 bases are TGTGCCAGCAGCTTAAGACAGGGTGGAATTGAAAAACTGTTTTTT.

This chain joins TRBV19 and TRBJ2-2; 7 bases align to TRBD2. The V segment lost 3 bases and the J segment 7 bases; nucleotides outside the gene matches: 14. The V gene's germline CDR1 is LNHDA and CDR2 SQIVND (reference sequence). The CDR3 has 17 amino acids. The CDR3 loop is CASSIYGGGRLGGELFF. In DNA, the CDR3 is TGTGCCAGTAGTATTTACGGCGGGGGAAGACTGGGCGGGGAGCTGTTTTTT.

This rearrangement joins TRBV5-6 to TRBJ2-7, with D perhaps matching TRBD1 (5 bases). The CDR3 has 15 amino acids. V gave up 0 bases and J gave up 7 bases, with 17 bases separating them. The germline gives CDR1 SGHDT, CDR2 YYEEEE. The CDR3 loop is CASSLGQPFSGEQYF. The CDR3 DNA reads as TGTGCCAGCAGCTTGGGACAGCCCTTTAGTGGGGAGCAGTACTTC.

The chain recombines TRBV4-1 with TRBJ1-5; 8 nucleotides agree with TRBD1. Looked up from germline, CDR1 is MGHRA and CDR2 is YSYEKL. This CDR3 has 16 residues. Germline trimming cut 4 bases from V and 6 bases from J; bases unmatched to any gene: 11. CDR3 DNA: TGCGCCAGCAGCCCACACACCGCAGGGGGCAGTCAGCCCCAGCATTTT. This translates into CASSPHTAGGSQPQHF.

Turning to this clone: Other nucleotide sequences from this sample produce the same CDR3. The chain is built from TRBV6-2 or TRBV6-3 and TRBJ2-7; no clear D. CDR3 length: 11 amino acids. V lost 2 bases to trimming and J lost 4 bases, with 3 bases between them. CDR1 and CDR2 from the germline V gene are MNHEY and SVGEGT. The CDR3 here is CASSYLYEQYF. The CDR3 DNA reads TGTGCCAGCAGTTACCTGTACGAGCAGTACTTC.

The chain uses TRBV18 and TRBJ2-7; 11 nucleotides agree with TRBD2. The CDR3 spans 19 residues. CDR1 is KGHSH, CDR2 LQKENI, per germline. V dropped 3 bases and J dropped 3; count of bases not matched to a gene: 16. CDR3 residues: CASSPGTSGRNSGVYEQYF. The CDR3 DNA sequence: TGTGCCAGCTCACCTGGAACTAGCGGGAGAAACAGCGGGGTCTACGAGCAGTACTTC. Variable domain in full (rest from reference TRBV18 and TRBJ2-7): NAGVMQNPRHLVRRRGQEARLRCSPMKGHSHVYWYRQLPEEGLKFMVYLQKENIIDESGMPKERFSAEFPKEGPSILRIQQVVRGDSAAYFCASSPGTSGRNSGVYEQYFGPGTRLTVT.

The V gene is TRBV6-6, the J gene TRBJ1-5; 8 bases map to TRBD1. Germline CDR1 MNHNY, CDR2 SVGAGI (reference sequence). CDR3 length equals 14 residues. V was pared by 4 bases and J by 6 bases, with 5 bases of the junction left unmatched. The CDR3 nucleotides are TGTGCCAGCAGTTCTACAGGGGGGGGTCAGCCCCAGCATTTT. It encodes CASSSTGGGQPQHF.

This clone was recorded once. The rearrangement links TRBV7-3 to TRBJ2-2, with 7 bases identical to TRBD2. The CDR3 has 15 amino acids. The trim removed 5 bases at V and 3 bases at J, leaving 6 bases unmatched. CDR1 SGHTA and CDR2 FQGTGA come from the germline V gene. The CDR3 DNA is TGTGCCAGCAGCCGTAGCGGGTCTGACACCGGGGAGCTGTTTTTT. Translated, it gives CASSRSGSDTGELFF.

The rearrangement links TRBV6-5 to TRBJ2-1; 7 bases align to TRBD2. This CDR3 comprises 15 residues. J gave up 6 bases and V 6 bases, and 11 bases lay outside the gene matches. Looked up from germline, CDR1 is MNHEY and CDR2 is SVGAGI. In DNA form, the CDR3 reads TGTGCCAGCAGCCTCGGGCTAGCGGTTTTCAATGAGCAGTTCTTC. Translation gives CASSLGLAVFNEQFF.

The chain combines TRBV12-3 or TRBV12-4 with TRBJ1-2, with D perhaps matching TRBD1 (5 bases). The CDR3 has 13 amino acids. Trimming took off 5 bases at V and 4 bases at J, with 11 bases between the two ends. CDR3 sequence (DNA): TGTGCCAGCAGTCCTCCGGGGGTCTATGGCTACACCTTC. This gives the protein CASSPPGVYGYTF.

V gene TRBV11-3 combines with J gene TRBJ2-4, with D uncertain. The CDR3 loop spans 13 amino acids. The V gene's germline CDR1 is SGHNT and CDR2 YENEEA. Trimming pared 0 bases from V and 6 bases from J, leaving 6 bases between. This CDR3 reads CASSLEAGNIQYF. The CDR3, as DNA: TGTGCCAGCAGCTTAGAGGCAGGAAACATTCAGTACTTC.

The gene calls are TRBV25-1 and TRBJ2-5; 7 bases are shared with TRBD2. In germline, CDR1 is MGHDK, CDR2 SYGVNS. V dropped 4 bases and J dropped 3; count of bases not matched to a gene: 2. CDR3 length: 13 amino acids. The CDR3 loop reads CASSVGGKETQYF. The CDR3 DNA is TGTGCCAGCAGTGTGGGGGGGAAAGAGACCCAGTACTTC.

J is TRBJ1-5 and V is TRBV2, with D possibly being TRBD1 (5 bases). The CDR3 extends over 14 amino acids. Trimming removed 5 bases from V and 3 bases from J, with 11 bases in between. Per the germline V gene, CDR1 is SNHLY and CDR2 is FYNNEI. CDR3 nucleotides: TGTGCCAGCAGTTTTACAGGATCCAATCAGCCCCAGCATTTT. Translating it yields CASSFTGSNQPQHF.

This chain links TRBV5-6 with TRBJ1-1, with 11 nucleotides matching TRBD1. Per germline, CDR1 SGHDT and CDR2 YYEEEE. Trimming removed 4 bases from V and 4 bases from J; junction bases left unmatched: 6. The length of the CDR3 is 15 residues. CDR3 loop: CASSRTGGAGTEAFF. CDR3 in DNA: TGTGCCAGCAGCCGGACAGGGGGCGCGGGCACTGAAGCTTTCTTT.

V usage is TRBV5-6 and J usage is TRBJ2-7, with a possible D match to TRBD1 (6 bases). This CDR3 region has 13 residues. CDR1 and CDR2 (germline): SGHDT, YYEEEE. V lost 0 bases and J lost 8, with 12 bases in between. CDR3 loop: CASSLGGQRQQYF. CDR3 DNA: TGTGCCAGCAGCTTGGGGGGGCAGCGGCAGCAGTACTTC.

The V gene is TRBV12-3 or TRBV12-4, the J gene TRBJ2-7; maybe TRBD2 (7 bases). The CDR3 is 13 amino acids. The V end was cut by 8 bases, the J end by 5 bases, with 16 bases between. The CDR3 loop reads CASGLSGGDEQYF. The CDR3 nucleotides read TGTGCCAGCGGCCTATCGGGGGGCGACGAGCAGTACTTC.

The chain links TRBV19 to TRBJ2-1; 12 bases match TRBD2. CDR1 and CDR2 from the germline V gene are LNHDA and SQIVND (reference sequence). The CDR3 length is 14 residues. V was pared by 8 bases and J by 7 bases, with 6 bases of the junction left unmatched. The CDR3, as DNA: TGTGCCAGTGGAAGGACTAGCGGGATAAATGAGCAGTTCTTC. Protein: CASGRTSGINEQFF.